This section outlines one TCR beta chain sequence together with its context. Some clones are missing from TCRdb's copy, which holds only in-frame ones; the method was immunoSEQ multiplex PCR. The profile shows 120,000 to 150,000 clones, around 79% of them singletons. This record belongs to a study of blood T cell repertoires in COVID-19. On the study more broadly: The origin of the acute and convalescent COVID-19 samples was the United States, Italy and Spain.

This clonotype originated in a man in his fifties with active or convalescent COVID-19. What was sequenced was peripheral blood.

CDR3 nucleotides: TGCGCCAGCAGATGGCGGGGACGCACAGATACGCAGTATTTT. Amino acids: CASRWRGRTDTQYF. The chain uses TRBV5-1 and TRBJ2-3; TRBD2 might be the D (6 bases). Germline CDR1 reads SGHRS; CDR2 reads YFSETQ. The CDR3 runs 14 residues. The V end lost 5 bases, the J end lost 1 base, and 11 bases lay between the germline ends. The entire variable domain, with the rest obtained from reference TRBV5-1 and TRBJ2-3, is as follows: KAGVTQTPRYLIKTRGQQVTLSCSPISGHRSVSWYQQTPGQGLQFLFEYFSETQRNKGNFPGRFSGRQFSNSRSEMNVSTLELGDSALYLCASRWRGRTDTQYFGPGTRLTVL.